Listed below are T cell receptor beta chains from one sample, sequenced in a study of OX40 agonist ivuxolimab in advanced cancers. The assay was immunoSEQ multiplex PCR, and TCRdb's table has in-frame clones only and misses some. The sample has about 50,000 clones; 75% to 85% are singletons. The sequencing here drew on CD4+ or CD8+ T cells sorted from blood, taken in a trial of the OX40 agonist ivuxolimab. These receptors came from an adult with an advanced solid tumor such as melanoma, head and neck, liver or kidney cancer. Each CDR3 is given with its conserved first and last residue. Each record gives: V gene, J gene, clone size, CDR3 length, CDR3 protein. Size values are once, few and many counts, or a class for expanded clones, and some rows have none.

v_call: TRBV19; j_call: TRBJ1-1; clone_size: .; cdr3_length: 15; cdr3_aa: CASSKRQGRAAEAFF
v_call: TRBV19; j_call: TRBJ1-5; clone_size: .; cdr3_length: 16; cdr3_aa: CASSPGTGDGNQPQHF
v_call: TRBV5-1; j_call: TRBJ1-1; clone_size: .; cdr3_length: 17; cdr3_aa: CASSTGQGATLGTEAFF
v_call: TRBV19; j_call: TRBJ2-1; clone_size: .; cdr3_length: 17; cdr3_aa: CASSIIWASGGFNEQFF
v_call: TRBV30; j_call: TRBJ2-3; clone_size: .; cdr3_length: 15; cdr3_aa: CAWSVMAATRDTQYF
v_call: TRBV7-9; j_call: TRBJ2-3; clone_size: .; cdr3_length: 15; cdr3_aa: CASSGGAGITDTQYF
v_call: TRBV7-8; j_call: TRBJ2-3; clone_size: few; cdr3_length: 12; cdr3_aa: CASAGGIDTQYF
v_call: TRBV5-1; j_call: TRBJ2-7; clone_size: once; cdr3_length: 16; cdr3_aa: CASSWGGTGGSYEQYF
v_call: TRBV20-1; j_call: TRBJ1-1; clone_size: few; cdr3_length: 11; cdr3_aa: CSAPGTGKAFF
v_call: TRBV19; j_call: TRBJ2-2; clone_size: few; cdr3_length: 14; cdr3_aa: CASIGTEGTGELFF
v_call: TRBV28; j_call: TRBJ1-3; clone_size: .; cdr3_length: 17; cdr3_aa: CASSYFGQVHTGNTIYF
v_call: TRBV6-6; j_call: TRBJ1-1; clone_size: .; cdr3_length: 15; cdr3_aa: CASSYSPGERSEAFF
v_call: TRBV7-9; j_call: TRBJ1-1; clone_size: once; cdr3_length: 14; cdr3_aa: CASSFYTQNTEAFF
v_call: TRBV28; j_call: TRBJ2-6; clone_size: .; cdr3_length: 15; cdr3_aa: CASSLTQSRANVLTF
v_call: TRBV5-4; j_call: TRBJ2-7; clone_size: .; cdr3_length: 12; cdr3_aa: CASSLDGYEQYF
v_call: TRBV6-5; j_call: TRBJ2-5; clone_size: .; cdr3_length: 15; cdr3_aa: CASSPGGQGGETQYF
v_call: TRBV5-8; j_call: TRBJ1-5; clone_size: .; cdr3_length: 14; cdr3_aa: CASSYRASNQPQHF
v_call: TRBV28; j_call: TRBJ2-4; clone_size: .; cdr3_length: 15; cdr3_aa: CASSSGGYPKNIQYF
v_call: TRBV19; j_call: TRBJ1-2; clone_size: .; cdr3_length: 12; cdr3_aa: CASSIANYGYTF
v_call: TRBV7-2; j_call: TRBJ1-5; clone_size: .; cdr3_length: 14; cdr3_aa: CASRPPGSNQPQHF
v_call: TRBV5-4; j_call: TRBJ1-2; clone_size: few; cdr3_length: 16; cdr3_aa: CASSLGSRGSHYGYTF
v_call: TRBV18; j_call: TRBJ2-7; clone_size: .; cdr3_length: 15; cdr3_aa: CASSPSQGFAYEQYF
v_call: TRBV11-2; j_call: TRBJ2-2; clone_size: .; cdr3_length: 16; cdr3_aa: CASSLMFQGNTGELFF
v_call: TRBV4-3; j_call: TRBJ2-2; clone_size: .; cdr3_length: 15; cdr3_aa: CASTQGRPNTGELFF
v_call: TRBV6-6; j_call: TRBJ2-2; clone_size: .; cdr3_length: 14; cdr3_aa: CASSYAGATGELFF
v_call: TRBV2; j_call: TRBJ2-1; clone_size: .; cdr3_length: 12; cdr3_aa: CASSGQEREQFF